This T cell receptor (beta chain) was captured in a study of human CD4 T cells and Enterobacteriaceae. Losses at the gene ends were 1 base for V and 2 bases for J; bases not matched to a gene: 13. This CDR3 comprises 18 residues. Germline V lookup: CDR1 SGDLS, CDR2 YYNGEE. Sorting took every CD4+ cell except CD45RA+CCR7+CD95- naive cells, reaching over 95% purity. Sorted cells lacked CD8+, CD14+, CD16+, CD56+, CD19+ and CD25-bright cells. Ex vivo total memory CD4+ cells were sequenced at deep level. The data were produced by immunoSEQ multiplex PCR, yet TCRdb's version contains in-frame clones alone and is incomplete. The data show about 29,000 clones, approximately 82% seen once.

Sequencing input: memory CD4+ T cells from blood. The source is a human donor in good health. The chain is built from TRBV9 and TRBJ2-3; 7 positions agree with TRBD2. The DNA of the CDR3 is TGTGCCAGCAGCGTAAGTTGGCTAGCGGCGACCTACACAGATACGCAGTATTTT. Protein product: CASSVSWLAATYTDTQYF.